These T cell receptor beta chains were read from a single sample in a study of PD-L1 blockade in urothelial cancer. Measured with immunoSEQ multiplex PCR; TCRdb has only the in-frame clones, and not every one. Among tens of thousands of clones listed, nearly 85% were seen once. This specimen was PBMCs, taken around atezolizumab (anti-PD-L1) treatment. The receptors originated from a man between 60 and 75 years old with urothelial cancer. Both conserved end residues are part of each CDR3. Each record gives: J gene, D gene, V gene, clone size, CDR3 DNA, CDR3 protein. D genes are given only for firm matches. A clone size is listed for some rows: how often the clone was seen (once, few, many), or a class if it is expanded.

j_call: TRBJ1-2; d_call: TRBD1; v_call: TRBV6-1; clone_size: NA; cdr3_nt: TGTGCCAGCAGTGAGGACAGGGTAGTTGGCTACACCTTC; cdr3_aa: CASSEDRVVGYTF
j_call: TRBJ2-1; d_call: TRBD2; v_call: TRBV5-1; clone_size: NA; cdr3_nt: TGCGCCAGCAGCTTACCTAGCGGGAGTCTCAATGAGCAGTTCTTC; cdr3_aa: CASSLPSGSLNEQFF
j_call: TRBJ2-3; d_call: NA; v_call: TRBV5-4; clone_size: NA; cdr3_nt: TGTGCCAGCAGCTTGGCTTCGACTAGTAGCACAGATACGCAGTATTTT; cdr3_aa: CASSLASTSSTDTQYF
j_call: TRBJ2-5; d_call: NA; v_call: TRBV5-1; clone_size: once; cdr3_nt: TGCGCCAGCAGCTTGGACAGCGGAGCGCAGACCCAGTACTTC; cdr3_aa: CASSLDSGAQTQYF
j_call: TRBJ2-3; d_call: TRBD2; v_call: TRBV7-2; clone_size: NA; cdr3_nt: TGTGCCAGCAGTCGACTAGCGGGACCAAACACAGATACGCAGTATTTT; cdr3_aa: CASSRLAGPNTDTQYF
j_call: TRBJ2-3; d_call: NA; v_call: TRBV5-6; clone_size: NA; cdr3_nt: TGTGCCAGCAGCTTGAGGGGGGGAGATACGCAGTATTTT; cdr3_aa: CASSLRGGDTQYF
j_call: TRBJ2-3; d_call: TRBD2; v_call: TRBV6-6; clone_size: NA; cdr3_nt: TGTGCCAGCAGCCACGGGGGGAGCACAGATACGCAGTATTTT; cdr3_aa: CASSHGGSTDTQYF
j_call: TRBJ1-1; d_call: TRBD1; v_call: TRBV5-4; clone_size: once; cdr3_nt: TGTGCCAGCAGCGCAGGACAGGGGGCGATAACTCTCTCTGAAGCTTTCTTT; cdr3_aa: CASSAGQGAITLSEAFF
j_call: TRBJ2-1; d_call: NA; v_call: TRBV6-4; clone_size: few; cdr3_nt: TGTGCCAGCAGTGACGAGGAGGGAGGGGGCTCCTACAATGAGCAGTTCTTC; cdr3_aa: CASSDEEGGGSYNEQFF
j_call: TRBJ2-7; d_call: NA; v_call: TRBV15; clone_size: NA; cdr3_nt: TGTGCCACCAGCAGAGATCTATCCACCTCCTACGAGCAGTACTTC; cdr3_aa: CATSRDLSTSYEQYF
j_call: TRBJ1-1; d_call: TRBD1; v_call: TRBV5-1; clone_size: once; cdr3_nt: TGCGCCAGCAGCTCAAGACAGGGTCGGGTGAGCACTGAAGCTTTCTTT; cdr3_aa: CASSSRQGRVSTEAFF